The rows below give T cell receptor beta chains drawn from one sample of a study of response to subunit inactivated influenza vaccine. TCRdb passed the RT-PCR reads through MiXCR, listing each CDR3 protein once. The repertoire consists of about 570,000 distinct CDR3 sequences, with 10% to 12% occurring once and the leading ten covering approximately 10%. These same records also appear under a second study, on T cells expressing NK-cell markers.

Sequenced material: PBMCs from blood, taken on the day of vaccination. The receptor set was obtained from a man between 45 and 60 years old who received an inactivated influenza vaccine. The CDR3 runs from the conserved cysteine through the conserved F or W. D genes are given only for firm matches. Rows may omit the clone size; those that give it use once, few, many or a size class.

d_gene,j_gene,abundance,v_gene,CDR3aa,CDR3nt
-,TRBJ2-7,-,TRBV9,CASSGKDYEQYF,TGTGCCAGCAGCGGTAAAGACTACGAGCAGTACTTC
-,TRBJ2-7,-,TRBV30,CAWSGPLNREPYEQYF,TGTGCCTGGAGTGGGCCCCTAAACAGGGAGCCCTACGAGCAGTACTTC
-,TRBJ2-4,-,TRBV28,CASANPREDIQYF,TGTGCCAGCGCGAATCCCAGGGAGGACATTCAGTACTTC
-,TRBJ1-1,few,TRBV14,CASSPSGLSAFF,TGTGCCAGCAGCCCGTCGGGTTTGTCGGCTTTCTTT
TRBD1,TRBJ1-4,-,TRBV4-1,CASSYPDGTGRSDEKLFF,TGCGCCAGCAGCTACCCGGACGGGACAGGCCGATCTGATGAAAAACTGTTTTTT
-,TRBJ1-5,few,TRBV7-2,CASSIVGKKELPQHF,TGTGCCAGCAGCATCGTCGGGAAAAAAGAACTGCCCCAGCATTTT
-,TRBJ1-5,many,TRBV5-1,CASSLAGLGNQPQHF,TGCGCCAGCAGCTTAGCCGGTCTGGGCAATCAGCCCCAGCATTTT
TRBD2,TRBJ2-2,-,TRBV7-2,CASSLSVTSAGELFF,TGTGCCAGCAGCTTATCCGTGACTAGCGCCGGGGAGCTGTTTTTT
TRBD1,TRBJ2-5,few,TRBV6-1,CASSEGHRGETQYF,TGTGCCAGCAGTGAAGGACACAGGGGAGAGACCCAGTACTTC
-,TRBJ1-2,few,TRBV6-2/TRBV6-3,CASSNRRDTNYGYTF,TGTGCCAGCAGTAACCGAAGGGACACCAACTATGGCTACACCTTC
-,TRBJ2-7,-,TRBV15,CATSRGPTGEQYF,TGTGCCACCAGCAGAGGGCCAACGGGGGAGCAGTACTTC
-,TRBJ1-1,few,TRBV24-1,CATSETGTENTEAFF,TGTGCCACCAGTGAGACCGGGACGGAGAACACTGAAGCTTTCTTT
-,TRBJ2-7,few,TRBV27,CASSLSPGGYEQYF,TGTGCCAGCAGTTTATCGCCGGGCGGTTACGAGCAGTACTTC
-,TRBJ2-3,few,TRBV6-5,CASSYSGAAPTDTQYF,TGTGCCAGCAGTTACTCAGGGGCCGCTCCCACAGATACGCAGTATTTT
TRBD1,TRBJ1-1,-,TRBV20-1,CSAREGQGDGEAFF,TGCAGTGCTAGAGAAGGACAGGGGGACGGTGAAGCTTTCTTT
TRBD2,TRBJ2-7,-,TRBV29-1,CSVEGTLAGGPYEQYF,TGCAGCGTTGAGGGGACTTTAGCGGGCGGACCCTACGAGCAGTACTTC
-,TRBJ2-1,many,TRBV5-8,CASRWTTYNEQFF,TGTGCCAGCAGGTGGACTACCTACAATGAGCAGTTCTTC
-,TRBJ2-7,-,TRBV12-3/TRBV12-4,CASSLEDGSYEQYF,TGTGCCAGCAGTTTAGAAGACGGTTCCTACGAGCAGTACTTC
-,TRBJ2-1,-,TRBV9,CASSVETNIDEQFF,TGTGCCAGCAGCGTAGAAACTAACATAGATGAGCAGTTCTTC
TRBD2,TRBJ2-1,few,TRBV4-2,CASSPGLAGPFDEQFF,TGTGCCAGCAGCCCGGGACTAGCGGGGCCCTTTGATGAGCAGTTCTTC
-,TRBJ1-5,few,TRBV10-3,CAISESSGNQPQHF,TGTGCCATCAGTGAGTCATCGGGTAATCAGCCCCAGCATTTT
TRBD1,TRBJ2-5,few,TRBV28,CASSLSMGQGEETQYF,TGTGCCAGCAGTTTATCCATGGGACAGGGTGAGGAGACCCAGTACTTC
-,TRBJ2-7,few,TRBV20-1,CSAESQTRTYEQYF,TGCAGTGCCGAATCACAAACTAGAACCTACGAGCAGTACTTC
-,TRBJ2-3,few,TRBV7-9,CASSLEHRDTQYF,TGTGCCAGCAGCTTAGAACACAGGGATACGCAGTATTTT
-,TRBJ1-6,-,TRBV20-1,CSARDTTNSPLHF,TGCAGTGCTAGAGATACGACGAATTCACCCCTCCACTTT
TRBD1,TRBJ2-5,few,TRBV4-1,CASSSRDPGGETQYF,TGCGCCAGCAGCTCCCGGGACCCAGGGGGAGAGACCCAGTACTTC
TRBD2,TRBJ2-7,few,TRBV6-2/TRBV6-3,CASSYGGGEQYF,TGTGCCAGCAGTTACGGCGGGGGCGAGCAGTACTTC
TRBD2,TRBJ2-1,-,TRBV5-6,CASSSGFSGRARNEQFF,TGTGCCAGCAGCTCCGGTTTTAGCGGGAGGGCGCGGAATGAGCAGTTCTTC
TRBD1,TRBJ1-4,few,TRBV27,CASRPRRDRGGKLFF,TGTGCCAGCAGACCACGCCGGGACAGGGGGGGAAAACTGTTTTTT
-,TRBJ2-1,few,TRBV5-1,CASSLALSGSYNEQFF,TGCGCCAGCAGCTTGGCTTTGTCAGGCAGCTACAATGAGCAGTTCTTC
-,TRBJ1-1,many,TRBV5-1,CASSRDSPTEAFF,TGCGCCAGCAGCAGGGACTCCCCCACTGAAGCTTTCTTT
-,TRBJ2-6,-,TRBV12-3/TRBV12-4,CASSFWQVVTGANVLTF,TGTGCCAGCAGTTTTTGGCAGGTTGTCACTGGGGCCAACGTCCTGACTTTC
-,TRBJ2-5,-,TRBV20-1,CSAIPVWGETQYF,TGCAGTGCAATCCCCGTATGGGGCGAGACCCAGTACTTC
TRBD2,TRBJ2-5,-,TRBV9,CASSVAPAGEETQYF,TGTGCCAGCAGCGTAGCGCCAGCGGGGGAAGAGACCCAGTACTTC